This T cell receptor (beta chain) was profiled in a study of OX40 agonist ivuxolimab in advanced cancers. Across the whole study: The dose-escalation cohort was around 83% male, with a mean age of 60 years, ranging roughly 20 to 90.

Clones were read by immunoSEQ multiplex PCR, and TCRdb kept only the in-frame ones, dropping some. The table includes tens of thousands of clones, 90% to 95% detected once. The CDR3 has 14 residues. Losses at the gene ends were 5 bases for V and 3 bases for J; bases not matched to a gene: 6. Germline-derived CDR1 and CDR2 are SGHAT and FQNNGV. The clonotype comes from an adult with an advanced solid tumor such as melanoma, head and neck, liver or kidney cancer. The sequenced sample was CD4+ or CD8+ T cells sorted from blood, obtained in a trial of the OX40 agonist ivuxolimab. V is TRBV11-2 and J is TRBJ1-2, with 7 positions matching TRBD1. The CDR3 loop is CASSEEQGYYGYTF. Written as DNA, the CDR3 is TGTGCCAGCAGCGAGGAACAGGGGTACTATGGCTACACCTTC.